This TCR beta chain was identified in a study of technical replicates of blood from several donors. This CDR3 is 13 amino acids long. Germline assignment: CDR1 MNHEY and CDR2 SVGAGI. The V end was cut by 6 bases, the J end by 2 bases, with 10 bases between. Using immunoSEQ multiplex PCR, the repertoire was profiled, and TCRdb retains in-frame clones only, with some absent. The sample lists tens of thousands of clones, 90% to 95% seen once, with approximately 0.2% in the top ten. The specimen sequenced was T cells isolated from PBMCs. The rearrangement joins TRBV6-5 to TRBJ1-2; no clear D. The TCR sequence derives from a human donor in good health. The CDR3 here is CASSERRNYGYTF. In nucleotides, the CDR3 is TGTGCCAGCAGCGAAAGGCGGAACTATGGCTACACCTTC.